This TCR beta chain is from a study of OX40 agonist ivuxolimab in advanced cancers. Study-level results: With doses of 0.1-3.0 mg/kg, partial responders showed among the lowest clonal expansion. On average, a greater number of expanded clones characterised CD8+ T cells relative to CD4+.

Turning to this clone: Its antigen remains unknown.

TCRdb's table, derived via immunoSEQ multiplex PCR, lists solely in-frame clones and lacks some. The sample carries around 60,000 clones, approximately 91% recorded once. Drawing of blood for sampling happened at baseline, at cycle 4 day 1, and at cycle 7 day 1. This TCR was recovered from an adult with an advanced solid tumor such as melanoma, head and neck, liver or kidney cancer. This specimen was CD4+ or CD8+ T cells sorted from blood, taken in a trial of the OX40 agonist ivuxolimab.

The CDR3 nucleotides read TGTGCCAGTAGTAGGACAGCCACCTACGAGCAGTACTTC. Protein: CASSRTATYEQYF. The chain recombines TRBV19 with TRBJ2-7, with D perhaps TRBD1 (6 bases). In germline, CDR1 is LNHDA, CDR2 SQIVND (reference sequence). The CDR3 is 13 amino acids. V shed 4 bases and J shed 2 bases, with 9 bases lying between them.